A selection of T cell receptor beta chains follows, all from one sample in a study of blood T cell repertoires in COVID-19. Sequencing was performed with immunoSEQ multiplex PCR; in TCRdb, only in-frame clones are kept and a portion is missing. The sample lists about 160,000 clones, around four fifths occurring once. The source material was peripheral blood. The receptors derive from a man aged 65-85 years with acute or convalescent COVID-19. CDR3s include the opening cysteine and the closing phenylalanine or tryptophan. The D gene is left open where the match is weak. Clone size is stated in some rows and not others, as once, few, many or a class when expanded.

clone size	V gene	D gene	J gene	CDR3 DNA	CDR3 protein
once	TRBV19	TRBD2	TRBJ2-1	TGTGCCAGTAATAGCGGGAGGAGCTCCTACAATGAGCAGTTCTTC	CASNSGRSSYNEQFF
NA	TRBV27	NA	TRBJ2-5	TGTGCCAGCAGTTTATCCGGGGGACCGACCCAGTACTTC	CASSLSGGPTQYF
NA	TRBV5-8	NA	TRBJ2-5	TGTGCCAGCATCCTAGACGGACAGATGGCGGAGACCCAGTACTTC	CASILDGQMAETQYF
NA	TRBV4-3	NA	TRBJ2-2	TGCGCCAGCAGCCAAGATAGGTCCAGGATTGAGGAGCTGTTTTTT	CASSQDRSRIEELFF
NA	TRBV5-4	TRBD1	TRBJ1-1	TGTGCCAGCAGCTTGGGTGGGACAGCGAACACTGAAGCTTTCTTT	CASSLGGTANTEAFF
NA	TRBV18	TRBD1	TRBJ1-1	TGTGCCAGCTCACCGGACAGGGGGCCCACTGAAGCTTTCTTT	CASSPDRGPTEAFF
NA	TRBV6-5	NA	TRBJ1-1	TGTGCCAGCAGTTTCGACGGAGTAAGGAACACTGAAGCTTTCTTT	CASSFDGVRNTEAFF
NA	TRBV9	TRBD2	TRBJ2-5	TGTGCCAGCAGCGTAGAGGCGGGGGGCGGCGAGACCCAGTACTTC	CASSVEAGGGETQYF
NA	TRBV28	NA	TRBJ2-7	TGTGCCAGCAGTTTTTCTGGGTCTGGGGGCCGGGAGGTTGGTGAGCAGTACTTC	CASSFSGSGGREVGEQYF
NA	TRBV5-4	NA	TRBJ1-1	TGTGCCAGCAGCTTGGATTTAGCAGGACATACTGAAGCTTTCTTT	CASSLDLAGHTEAFF
few	TRBV20-1	NA	TRBJ1-2	TGCAGTGCTAGTTGGCAGGGCGAGGGCTACACCTTC	CSASWQGEGYTF
few	TRBV9	TRBD2	TRBJ2-7	TGTGCCAGCAGCGTAGGGACTAGCGGAGACGAGCAGTACTTC	CASSVGTSGDEQYF
NA	TRBV28	TRBD2	TRBJ2-5	TGTGCCAGCAGTACGCTCGGACTAGCGGGAAAAGAGACCCAGTACTTC	CASSTLGLAGKETQYF
NA	TRBV5-6	NA	TRBJ2-3	TGTGCCAGCAGCTTTGGGGCAGGGGGCACAGATACGCAGTATTTT	CASSFGAGGTDTQYF
NA	TRBV11-3	TRBD1	TRBJ2-2	TGTGCCAGCAGCCACAGGACAGGGCCCTCCGGGGAGCTGTTTTTT	CASSHRTGPSGELFF
NA	TRBV2	TRBD1	TRBJ1-2	TGTGCCAGAGGGGACAGTCTTGGAGGCTACACCTTC	CARGDSLGGYTF
NA	TRBV7-6	NA	TRBJ2-7	TGTGCCAGCAGCAAGGACCCGACAGCCTCCTACGAGCAGTACTTC	CASSKDPTASYEQYF
NA	TRBV2	TRBD1	TRBJ1-2	TGTGCCAGCAGAGCCGGGACAGGGGCGTTGAATTCCTATGGCTACACCTTC	CASRAGTGALNSYGYTF
NA	TRBV4-2	TRBD1	TRBJ1-2	TGTGCCAGCAGCCAAGAGGACTTAGGACAGGGGGACTATGGCTACACCTTC	CASSQEDLGQGDYGYTF
few	TRBV12-3/TRBV12-4	NA	TRBJ2-5	TGTGCCAGCAGTTTCGGAGAGACCCAGTACTTC	CASSFGETQYF
NA	TRBV5-5	TRBD1	TRBJ1-2	TGTGCCAGCAGCCCCCGCGCGGGACAGGGCAACTATGGCTACACCTTC	CASSPRAGQGNYGYTF
NA	TRBV3-1/TRBV3-2	NA	TRBJ2-7	TGTGCCAGCAGCCAACAGGGGATCGAGCAGTACTTC	CASSQQGIEQYF
many	TRBV20-1	TRBD1	TRBJ2-1	TGCAGTGCTAGTGACCGGGACAGGGGTTTAAATGAGCAGTTCTTC	CSASDRDRGLNEQFF
NA	TRBV5-4	TRBD1	TRBJ1-6	TGTGCCAGCAGCCGCGACAGGGTTGGTAATTCACCCCTCCACTTT	CASSRDRVGNSPLHF
NA	TRBV28	NA	TRBJ1-4	TGTGCCACCCGCGGGGCAAACGAAAAACTGTTTTTT	CATRGANEKLFF
few	TRBV11-2	NA	TRBJ1-3	TGTGCCAGCAGCTCCCAGGGAAACACCATATATTTT	CASSSQGNTIYF
NA	TRBV15	NA	TRBJ1-2	TGTGCCACCAGCAGAGATTACGCAACAGGAACCTATGGCTACACCTTC	CATSRDYATGTYGYTF
NA	TRBV4-1	NA	TRBJ1-2	TGCGCCAGCAGCCAATACACACAAACTAACTATGGCTACACCTTC	CASSQYTQTNYGYTF
NA	TRBV11-2	NA	TRBJ2-7	TGTGCCAGCAGCAACCTAGTCGGCGAGCAGTACTTC	CASSNLVGEQYF
NA	TRBV2	NA	TRBJ2-2	TGTGCCAGCAGTCGGGAGACAGTTAACACCGGGGAGCTGTTTTTT	CASSRETVNTGELFF
NA	TRBV28	NA	TRBJ2-7	TGTGCCAGCAGAAACCCCGGGACCTACGAGCAGTACTTC	CASRNPGTYEQYF
NA	TRBV7-6	NA	TRBJ1-3	TGTGCCAGCAGCTTAGAGGTCAGGCTCTCTGGAAACACCATATATTTT	CASSLEVRLSGNTIYF
NA	TRBV18	TRBD1	TRBJ1-2	TGTGCCAGCTCGGGGGACAGGGGGAACTATGGCTACACCTTC	CASSGDRGNYGYTF
NA	TRBV5-4	TRBD1	TRBJ1-4	TGTGCCAGCAGCTCGGGACAGGGGGATGAAAAACTGTTTTTT	CASSSGQGDEKLFF
NA	TRBV6-2/TRBV6-3	TRBD2	TRBJ2-3	TGTGCCAGCAGTTTCTCCATAGCGGGAGGTGTAGATACGCAGTATTTT	CASSFSIAGGVDTQYF
few	TRBV2	NA	TRBJ2-2	TGTGCCAGCACTCAGGGGTGGACCGGGGAGCTGTTTTTT	CASTQGWTGELFF
NA	TRBV7-2	NA	TRBJ1-5	TGTGCCAGCAGCCCGAATCCAGGGGCTAGCAATCAGCCCCAGCATTTT	CASSPNPGASNQPQHF
NA	TRBV10-2	TRBD1	TRBJ2-4	TGCGCCAGCAGAGAGACAGGGAGCAAAAACATTCAGTACTTC	CASRETGSKNIQYF
NA	TRBV3-1/TRBV3-2	NA	TRBJ2-1	TGTGCCAGCAGCCAAACCCGGGACTCCTACAATGAGCAGTTCTTC	CASSQTRDSYNEQFF
NA	TRBV6-6	TRBD2	TRBJ2-3	TGTGCCAGCAGTGATAGCGGGGGGGCGACAGATACGCAGTATTTT	CASSDSGGATDTQYF
NA	TRBV6-5	TRBD2	TRBJ2-3	TGTGCCAGCAGTTACTCTAGCGGGGGGTACACAGATACGCAGTATTTT	CASSYSSGGYTDTQYF
NA	TRBV3-1/TRBV3-2	TRBD1	TRBJ1-3	TGTGCCAGCAGCCAATCGCAGACAGGGGGCTATAGTACTGGAAACACCATATATTTT	CASSQSQTGGYSTGNTIYF
NA	TRBV6-5	TRBD1	TRBJ1-1	TGTGCCAGCAGCTGGACAGGGGTCACTGAAGCTTTCTTT	CASSWTGVTEAFF
NA	TRBV6-5	TRBD2	TRBJ2-1	TGTGCCAGCAGTCGGACTAGCGGGGGTTACAATGAGCAGTTCTTC	CASSRTSGGYNEQFF
NA	TRBV4-3	NA	TRBJ2-5	TGCGCCAGCAGCCGTAGCCAACAAGAGACCCAGTACTTC	CASSRSQQETQYF
NA	TRBV6-5	NA	TRBJ1-4	TGTGCCAGCAGTTACTCCGGGGGAATTGAAAAACTGTTTTTT	CASSYSGGIEKLFF
NA	TRBV6-5	TRBD1	TRBJ1-2	TGTGCCAGCGATGACAGGGTCAATGGCTACACCTTC	CASDDRVNGYTF
once	TRBV12-5	NA	TRBJ1-5	TGTGCTAGTGGTTCGGTGACTTATAGCAATCAGCCCCAGCATTTT	CASGSVTYSNQPQHF
NA	TRBV9	TRBD1	TRBJ1-3	TGTGCCAGCAGCGTAGGGCAGGGGACAGGGACTGGAAACACCATATATTTT	CASSVGQGTGTGNTIYF
NA	TRBV30	TRBD1	TRBJ2-3	TGTGCCTGGACCATGGGACAGACTAGCACAGATACGCAGTATTTT	CAWTMGQTSTDTQYF
NA	TRBV2	NA	TRBJ2-5	TGTGCCAGCCGAGAAAGAGTCGGGGAGACCCAGTACTTC	CASRERVGETQYF
NA	TRBV6-5	NA	TRBJ2-3	TGTGCCAGCACTATCGCTTCCGATACGCAGTATTTT	CASTIASDTQYF
NA	TRBV5-6	NA	TRBJ2-7	TGTGCCAGCAGCTTACGTAGAGTTTACGAGCAGTACTTC	CASSLRRVYEQYF
NA	TRBV19	TRBD1	TRBJ2-1	TGTGCCAGTAGTAGTCTTGGGGGACAGCGCTACAATGAGCAGTTCTTC	CASSSLGGQRYNEQFF
NA	TRBV19	TRBD2	TRBJ2-3	TGTGCCAGTAGTACCTCCGGGACTAGCGGGAGGTCCCCAGATACGCAGTATTTT	CASSTSGTSGRSPDTQYF
NA	TRBV18	NA	TRBJ1-1	TGTGCCAGCTCACCGGACAGTGAAGCTTTCTTT	CASSPDSEAFF
once	TRBV7-6	TRBD1	TRBJ2-5	TGTGCCAGCAGCCAGGGACAGGGGCGAATCCAAGAGACCCAGTACTTC	CASSQGQGRIQETQYF
NA	TRBV25-1	NA	TRBJ2-3	TGTGCCAGCAGTGAAGGAGTGGGGGCTAGCACAGATACGCAGTATTTT	CASSEGVGASTDTQYF
NA	TRBV7-6	TRBD1	TRBJ2-7	TGTGCCAGCAGCTTAGCGGGACAGATCTACGAGCAGTACTTC	CASSLAGQIYEQYF
NA	TRBV24-1	TRBD1	TRBJ1-5	TGTGCCACCAGTGGGACAGGGGGCGTAAATCAGCCCCAGCATTTT	CATSGTGGVNQPQHF